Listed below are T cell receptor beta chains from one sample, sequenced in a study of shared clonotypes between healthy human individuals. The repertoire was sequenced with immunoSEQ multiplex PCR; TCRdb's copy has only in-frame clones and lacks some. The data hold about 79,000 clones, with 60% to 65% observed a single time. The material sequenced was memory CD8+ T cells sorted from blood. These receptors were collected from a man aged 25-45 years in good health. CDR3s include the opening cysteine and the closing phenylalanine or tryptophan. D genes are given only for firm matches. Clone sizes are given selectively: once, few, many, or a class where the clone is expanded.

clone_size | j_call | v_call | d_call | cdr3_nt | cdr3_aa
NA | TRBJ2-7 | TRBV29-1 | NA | TGCAGCGTTGGACCTATAGCCAACGAGCAGTACTTC | CSVGPIANEQYF
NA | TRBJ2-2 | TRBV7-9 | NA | TGTGCCAGCAGCTTATTAGACAGTAACGACGGGGAGCTGTTTTTT | CASSLLDSNDGELFF
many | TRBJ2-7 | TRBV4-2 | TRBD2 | TGTGCCAGCAGCCAGGGACTAGCGGGAGGCTACGAGCAGTACTTC | CASSQGLAGGYEQYF
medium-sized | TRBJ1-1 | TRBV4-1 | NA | TGCGCCAGCAGCCAAGCGGACCACACTGAAGCTTTCTTT | CASSQADHTEAFF
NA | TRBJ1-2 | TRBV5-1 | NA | TGCGCCAGCAGCTTTTTGTGGGTTGAAGCTAACTATGGCTACACCTTC | CASSFLWVEANYGYTF
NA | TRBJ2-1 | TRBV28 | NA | TGTGCCAGCAGTTTAGCGGGGAGGCTGGACAATGAGCAGTTCTTC | CASSLAGRLDNEQFF
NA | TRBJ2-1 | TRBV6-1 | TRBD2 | TGTGCCAGCAGTGAAGCTGACGGACTAGCGGGATACAATGAGCAGTTCTTC | CASSEADGLAGYNEQFF
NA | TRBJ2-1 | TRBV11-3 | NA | TGTGCCAGCAGCCTCCACCAGGGTACTAAGGAGGAGCAGTTCTTC | CASSLHQGTKEEQFF
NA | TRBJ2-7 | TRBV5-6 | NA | TGTGCCAGCAGCTTCGGGAGTCCTAACGAGCAGTACTTC | CASSFGSPNEQYF
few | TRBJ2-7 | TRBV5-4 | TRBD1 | TGTGCCAGCAGCTTAGACAGGGGTGTTTACGAGCAGTACTTC | CASSLDRGVYEQYF
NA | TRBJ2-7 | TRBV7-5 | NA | TGTGCCAGCAGCCCGCCTTCGGGGGAGCAGTACTTC | CASSPPSGEQYF
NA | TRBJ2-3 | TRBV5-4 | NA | TGTGCCAGCAGCTTCTTAGACGGGAGTCCGGTAGATACGCAGTATTTT | CASSFLDGSPVDTQYF
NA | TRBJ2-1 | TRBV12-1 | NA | TGTGCCAGCAGCCGCCTGGGACTAGCGGGAGGATCAAGCTCCTACAATGAGCAGTTCTTC | CASSRLGLAGGSSSYNEQFF
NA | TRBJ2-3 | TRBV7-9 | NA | TGTGCCAGCAGACGGGGGGCTAGTAGCACAGATACGCAGTATTTT | CASRRGASSTDTQYF
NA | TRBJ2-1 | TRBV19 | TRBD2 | TGTGCCAGTAGTCCCGGGACTAGCGGGATTAGCTCCTACAATGAGCAGTTCTTC | CASSPGTSGISSYNEQFF
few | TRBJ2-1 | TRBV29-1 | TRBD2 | TGCAGCGTCGGGACCGATTCGGGAGGGGTCTACAATGAGCAGTTCTTC | CSVGTDSGGVYNEQFF
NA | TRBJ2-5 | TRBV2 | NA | TGTGCCAGCAGCCATAGGGGGTGGGGGACCCAGTACTTC | CASSHRGWGTQYF
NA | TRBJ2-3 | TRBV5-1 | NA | TGCGCCACGGCTCTCCGGGACACAGATACGCAGTATTTT | CATALRDTDTQYF
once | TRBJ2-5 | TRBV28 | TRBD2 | TGTGCCAGCAGACGACGGGAGGGCCATCGGGAGACCCAGTACTTC | CASRRREGHRETQYF
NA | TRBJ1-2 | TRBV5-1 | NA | TGCGCCAGCAGCGTCGGGACTGACCTAGGTGGCTACACCTTC | CASSVGTDLGGYTF
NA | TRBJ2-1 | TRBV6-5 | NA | TGTGCCAGCAGTTACTCGAGCGCAGAGGCCTACAATGAGCAGTTCTTC | CASSYSSAEAYNEQFF
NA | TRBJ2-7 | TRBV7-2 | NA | TGTGCCAGCAGCTTAGTCTTGGGACGGGACTACGAGCAGTACTTC | CASSLVLGRDYEQYF
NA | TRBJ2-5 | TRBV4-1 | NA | TGCGCCAGCAGCCCGTCGGGACCATCCCAAGAGACCCAGTACTTC | CASSPSGPSQETQYF
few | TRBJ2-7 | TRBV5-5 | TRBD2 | TGTGCCAGCCATCCAGCGGGAATAGAGCAGTACTTC | CASHPAGIEQYF
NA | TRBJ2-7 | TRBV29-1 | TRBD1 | TGCAGCGTTGAATTAGTCGGACAGGGTTCTTCCTACGAGCAGTACTTC | CSVELVGQGSSYEQYF
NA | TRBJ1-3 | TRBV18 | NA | TGTGCCAGCTCACCAACGGGGGAATCTGGAAACACCATATATTTT | CASSPTGESGNTIYF
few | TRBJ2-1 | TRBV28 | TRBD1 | TGTGCCAGCAGCCCAATATCGGGACAGGGTGCCTACAATGAGCAGTTCTTC | CASSPISGQGAYNEQFF